A single T cell receptor (beta chain) is shown here with its context. As yet, its antigen is unknown. The record originates from a study of cytomegalovirus exposure and HLA in healthy donors. CDR3 size: 13 residues. V gave up 9 bases and J gave up 6 bases, with 14 bases separating them. Germline CDR1 LNHDA, CDR2 SQIVND (reference sequence). The study's findings and limits: Most TCR sequences were uncommon, yet certain public TCRs appeared in many donors. Subsequent analysis showed first-cohort TCR clusters tending to co-occur in about 110 validation repertoires. According to the study, roughly 160 TCR beta chains were cytomegalovirus-associated.

Clones were read by immunoSEQ multiplex PCR, and TCRdb kept only the in-frame ones, dropping some. Here the sample spans 76,000 or so clones, around 94% being singletons. Sample: PBMCs. The rearrangement joins TRBV19 to TRBJ2-2; TRBD2 is a possible D gene (7 bases). The TCR sequence derives from a woman aged 18-29 years in good health and CMV-seronegative. This CDR3 reads CASSGGLPGELFF. CDR3 DNA: TGTGCCAGCTCCGGGGGGCTACCCGGGGAGCTGTTTTTT.